This paragraph covers one T cell receptor beta chain sequence. This clonotype is deemed medium-sized (0.01 to 0.1%). The specificity of this receptor is unknown. It has no much larger one-base neighbor in the sample; base qualities were not kept. TCRalpha and TCRbeta libraries were amplified in separate semi-nested PCR reactions using Advantage 2 and reverse primers located in the TRAC or TRBC constant regions. The amount of total RNA going into first-strand cDNA synthesis ranged between roughly 3.5 and 550 ng. The TCR cDNA libraries were generated by 5'-RACE using the SMARTer PCR cDNA Synthesis kit, with a poly-dT primer driving first-strand synthesis. Each semi-nested reverse primer in the constant region carried a 5-nucleotide sample-specific barcode, and the resulting products were cleaned up with the Zymo DNA Clean and Concentrator-5 kit. Up to ten barcoded samples were pooled, ligated to Illumina adaptors and sequenced on an Illumina MiSeq as 2 x 150 bp paired-end reads. The published analysis was carried out like this. After demultiplexing, reads were aligned with BLAT to a custom library containing all human TRAV, TRAJ, TRBV, TRBD and TRBJ combinations from IMGT. The best BLAT hits were picked using pslCDnaFilter (-maxAligns=1, -ignoreIntrons), and custom Perl scripts were used to calculate clonotype frequencies. Starting from the raw public reads, TCRdb applied fastp trimming at Q25, assembled clones with MiXCR and retained in-frame beta chains. When rows share a CDR3 protein, they turn into one entry using the most common DNA and genes. These V and J calls are TCRdb output, not the study's own analysis. Recorded for this sample are about 6,000 distinct CDR3 sequences; about 32% of them occurred a single time. 2% to 2.5% of the sample lies in the top ten.

From V the trimming removes 0 bases and from J it removes 3 bases, while the gene matches leave 10 bases of the junction unaccounted for. Reading from cysteine to phenylalanine, the CDR3 counts 17 amino acids. Only the CDR3 region is kept as DNA, spanning 51 bases read in frame from base 1. From a lookup of the germline V gene, CDR1 and CDR2 are MGHRA and YSYEKL. The source of the sample is a study of T cells generated in artificial thymic organoids (dated by TCRdb to 2016 to 2017). Regarding the research as a whole: The study compared the TCR alpha and beta CDR3 repertoires of CD8 single positive T cells derived from in vitro artificial thymic organoids against those of naive CD8 T cells from thymus and peripheral blood. The repertoire sequencing data shown were described as representative of three independent experiments. Findings and caveats that apply to the study as a whole: The TCR clonotype diversity of organoid-derived CD8 single positive T cells was physiological and comparable to that of naive CD8 T cells from thymus and blood.

Non-mobilized peripheral blood was obtained from healthy adult donors. Primary CD8+ T cells were enriched by magnetic beads using the Miltenyi CD8+ T cell Isolation Kit. Blood naive CD8 T cells were FACS sorted as CD3+TCRalphabeta+CD8+CD45RO-CCR7+ before RNA extraction. For each sample, total RNA was purified from about 40,000 to 200,000 sorted cells using the RNeasy Micro kit, and RNA quality was assessed on an Agilent RNA 6000 Nano chip. The sample consisted of naive CD8+ T cells from blood. According to the study, the label for this sample's cell subset or site signals: CD3+TCRalphabeta+CD8SP T cells; for blood, CD45RO-CCR7+ naive CD8+ T cells. The receptor chain draws on TRBV4-1 and TRBJ1-1, with 7 bases matching TRBD1. The receptor comes from a human donor who gave cord blood stem cells for thymic organoid culture, a cardiac surgery patient who gave postnatal thymus, or a blood donor (not recorded which). The CDR3 reads as follows: CASSQDLVWTGDTEAFF. DNA sequence: TGCGCCAGCAGCCAAGACTTGGTGTGGACAGGTGACACTGAAGCTTTCTTT.